Below, 14 T cell receptor beta chains from the same sample are listed, as sequenced in a study of blood T cell repertoires in COVID-19. Here immunoSEQ multiplex PCR was the method, and the copy in TCRdb shows in-frame clones only, minus some. The sample records 80,000 to 130,000 clones, 80% to 95% being singletons. Specimen: peripheral blood. These receptor sequences come from a man aged 65 to 79 with acute or convalescent COVID-19.

This clone was seen a single time. Here the CDR3 reads CSVRFRAGELFF. The CDR3 coding sequence is TGCAGCGTCCGATTTAGAGCCGGGGAGCTGTTTTTT. The V and J genes are TRBV29-1 and TRBJ2-2; D not certain. Trimming pared 6 bases from V and 6 bases from J, leaving 11 bases between. The CDR3 runs to 12 residues. Germline lookup yields CDR1 SQVTM and CDR2 ANQGSEA.

The V call is TRBV4-3, the J call TRBJ1-3; D remains ambiguous. The CDR3 totals 16 residues. Germline V gene data show CDR1 as LGHNA and CDR2 as YSLEER. V lost 0 bases and J 4 bases, leaving 13 bases between the germline ends. The CDR3 DNA follows: TGCGCCAGCAGCCAAGATTTACCGTCGGGGGGAAACACCATATATTTT. Encoded protein: CASSQDLPSGGNTIYF.

The chain is built from TRBV5-1 and TRBJ2-7; the D gene is possibly TRBD2 (6 bases). The CDR3 has 14 amino acids. Germline lookup yields CDR1 SGHRS and CDR2 YFSETQ. The V end lost 2 bases, the J end lost 6 bases, and 15 bases lay between the germline ends. The CDR3 coding sequence is TGCGCCAGCAGCTTCGAGGGACTGCCGCGCGAGCAGTACTTC. Protein sequence: CASSFEGLPREQYF.

This clone was recorded once. The rearrangement links TRBV6-5 to TRBJ1-1, with 12 bases lining up with TRBD1. The CDR3 is 15 amino acids. Trimming removed 5 bases from V and 7 bases from J; junction bases left unmatched: 8. Germline V gene lookup returns CDR1 MNHEY and CDR2 SVGAGI. This chain's CDR3 is CASSPGQGAAVEAFF. In nucleotides, the CDR3 is TGTGCCAGCAGTCCGGGACAGGGGGCCGCAGTTGAAGCTTTCTTT.

The chain recombines TRBV7-8 with TRBJ1-1; tentatively, D is TRBD1 (5 bases). Germline loops: CDR1 SGHVS, CDR2 FQNEAQ. Trimming removed 4 bases from V and 10 bases from J, with 13 bases in between. The length of the CDR3 is 12 residues. The CDR3 is CASSSSGGAAFF. Written as DNA, the CDR3 is TGTGCCAGCAGCTCCTCCGGGGGAGCAGCTTTCTTT.

This clone was observed a few times. This chain links TRBV6-5 with TRBJ1-6, with TRBD1 matching over 10 bases. There are 14 residues in the CDR3. V dropped 6 bases and J dropped 12; count of bases not matched to a gene: 8. Germline assignment: CDR1 MNHEY and CDR2 SVGAGI. CDR3 region: CASRPTGGAVPLHF. Written as DNA, the CDR3 is TGTGCCAGCAGGCCGACAGGGGGCGCGGTACCCCTCCACTTT.

The chain links TRBV6-5 to TRBJ2-2, with TRBD2 as a possible D gene (5 bases). Deletions cut 7 bases from V and 1 base from J, with 13 bases between. Germline V gene data show CDR1 as MNHEY and CDR2 as SVGAGI. The CDR3 runs to 15 residues. The CDR3 sequence: CASTPRGLNTGELFF. CDR3 sequence (DNA): TGTGCCAGCACCCCACGAGGGTTGAACACCGGGGAGCTGTTTTTT.

This clone was found a few times. The chain has TRBV10-3 and TRBJ1-5, with unresolved D. CDR3 length: 14 amino acids. CDR1 and CDR2 from the germline V gene are ENHRY and SYGVKD. Between the trimmed V and J ends, which lost 4 bases and 2 bases, there was a span of 9 bases. CDR3 DNA: TGTGCCATCAGTGCCGCCTCGGGCAATCAGCCCCAGCATTTT. This codes for CAISAASGNQPQHF.

The chain uses TRBV5-1 and TRBJ1-2; D remains unclear. Germline V gene data show CDR1 as SGHRS and CDR2 as YFSETQ. With 5 bases removed from V and 0 bases from J, the gap between germline ends came to 11 bases. CDR3 size: 14 residues. The CDR3 nucleotides read TGCGCCAGCAGGGAGGGATCAGCTAACTATGGCTACACCTTC. Translation: CASREGSANYGYTF.

The CDR3 nucleotides read TGTGCCAGCAGTTATCGACAGGGAGACAATCAGCCCCAGCATTTT. Translation: CASSYRQGDNQPQHF. The chain combines TRBV6-5 with TRBJ1-5; 7 nucleotides align to TRBD1. The germline V gene encodes CDR1 MNHEY and CDR2 SVGAGI. V was clipped by 3 bases and J by 3 bases; unmatched bases: 5. The CDR3 length is 15 residues.

The rearrangement links TRBV11-2 to TRBJ2-1; D possibly corresponds to TRBD2 (6 bases). V was cut by 0 bases and J by 15 bases, with 15 bases left in between. This CDR3 contains 13 residues. CDR1 and CDR2 from the germline V gene are SGHAT and FQNNGV. The CDR3 coding sequence is TGTGCCAGCAGCTTAGATCAGGCGGGGCGGGCGTTCTTC. Translating gives CASSLDQAGRAFF.

This chain joins TRBV7-9 and TRBJ2-5, with 8 bases fitting TRBD2. This CDR3 contains 15 residues. Germline lookup yields CDR1 SEHNR and CDR2 FQNEAQ (reference sequence). V trimming: 2 bases; J trimming: 4 bases; junction bases outside the gene matches: 6. The CDR3 sequence: CASSLPSSGGETQYF. DNA for the CDR3: TGTGCCAGCAGCTTACCGTCGAGCGGGGGAGAGACCCAGTACTTC.

This clone was counted a single time. The rearrangement joins TRBV13 to TRBJ2-7; possible D gene TRBD2, 7 bases. V shed 5 bases and J shed 2 bases, with 19 bases lying between them. The CDR3 is made up of 16 amino acids. The germline V gene encodes CDR1 PRHDT and CDR2 FYEKMQ (reference sequence). CDR3 region: CASSPRAGGPTYEQYF. Written as DNA, the CDR3 is TGTGCCAGCAGCCCCCGCGCCGGGGGGCCGACCTACGAGCAGTACTTC.

This clone was observed once. CDR3 in amino acids: CASSLTGSGRTEQYF. DNA of the CDR3: TGTGCCAGCAGCCTCACGGGGAGCGGGAGAACCGAGCAGTACTTC. V and J are TRBV7-3 and TRBJ2-7; 8 nucleotides agree with TRBD2. CDR3 size: 15 residues. V was pared by 5 bases and J by 6 bases, with 12 bases of the junction left unmatched. Per germline, CDR1 SGHTA and CDR2 FQGTGA.